This entry lists 19 T cell receptor beta chains sequenced from one sample in a study of blood T cell repertoires in COVID-19. Repertoires were generated with immunoSEQ multiplex PCR, while TCRdb's copy carries only in-frame clones and drops some. This sample has roughly 180,000 clones; about 88% occur once, and the top ten carry roughly 5.4%. The sequenced sample consisted of peripheral blood. These receptors were taken from a woman in her fifties or sixties with COVID-19, enrolled during active disease.

The V call is TRBV6-1, the J call TRBJ1-1; D is perhaps TRBD1 (6 bases). This CDR3 region has 14 residues. The V end was cut by 3 bases, the J end by 0 bases, with 8 bases between. Germline V gene lookup returns CDR1 MNHNS and CDR2 SASEGT. CDR3 sequence: CASSDGGLNTEAFF. The CDR3 region has the DNA TGTGCCAGCAGTGATGGGGGCTTGAACACTGAAGCTTTCTTT.

This clone appeared a single time. This chain connects TRBV11-3 to TRBJ2-3; 9 nucleotides agree with TRBD1. The CDR3 spans 16 residues. Per the germline V gene, CDR1 is SGHNT and CDR2 is YENEEA. With V trimmed by 5 bases and J by 2 bases, 8 bases remained unmatched. As DNA, the CDR3 is TGTGCCAGCAGCCCAAGGGACAGGGAGGTCACAGATACGCAGTATTTT. It codes for CASSPRDREVTDTQYF.

The chain carries TRBV10-3 and TRBJ1-2, with a possible D match to TRBD1 (6 bases). Germline V gene sequence: CDR1 ENHRY, CDR2 SYGVKD. The CDR3 has 15 amino acids. V lost 6 bases, J lost 3 bases, and 17 bases lay in between. The CDR3 DNA reads as TGTGCCATCAGGGCCACCCAGGGGTACGACTATGGCTACACCTTC. The encoded protein is CAIRATQGYDYGYTF.

V is TRBV12-3 or TRBV12-4 and J is TRBJ2-5; perhaps TRBD2 as D (5 bases). Trimming pared 6 bases from V and 1 base from J, leaving 9 bases between. This CDR3 has 13 amino acids. CDR3 bases: TGTGCCAGCAGGCGAGGGTCCCAAGAGACCCAGTACTTC. Its protein is CASRRGSQETQYF.

The chain uses TRBV5-1 and TRBJ2-3, with 7 positions matching TRBD1. The CDR3 sequence is 14 residues long. CDR1 is SGHRS and CDR2 is YFSETQ in the germline V gene. J lost 6 bases, V lost 3 bases, and 7 bases had no gene match. Written as DNA, the CDR3 is TGCGCCAGCAGCTCACAGGGGCTTGCGGATACGCAGTATTTT. Residues: CASSSQGLADTQYF.

This chain joins TRBV3-1 (or the pseudogene TRBV3-2) and TRBJ1-3, with 9 nucleotides matching TRBD1. The CDR3 contains 15 residues. V lost 4 bases, J lost 4 bases, and 5 bases stayed unmatched. Germline V CDR1 and CDR2: LGHDT, YNNKEL (reference sequence). The CDR3 spells CASSPGTGIGNTIYF. CDR3 DNA: TGTGCCAGCAGCCCCGGGACAGGGATAGGAAACACCATATATTTT.

The chain employs TRBV30 and TRBJ2-2, with TRBD2 matching over 9 bases. Germline assignment: CDR1 GTSNPN and CDR2 SVGIG (reference sequence). V shed 0 bases and J 6 bases; nucleotides not matched to a gene: 5. This CDR3 has 15 residues. The CDR3 here is CAWSVIIAGAGELFF. CDR3 DNA: TGTGCCTGGAGTGTAATAATAGCGGGGGCCGGGGAGCTGTTTTTT.

The chain links TRBV5-4 to TRBJ1-2; TRBD1 aligns across 9 bases. V was clipped by 3 bases and J by 3 bases; unmatched bases: 6. The germline CDR1 and CDR2 sequences are SGHNT and YYREEE (reference sequence). The CDR3 sequence is 15 residues long. The CDR3 is CASSYLQGAYYGYTF. The CDR3 nucleotides read TGTGCCAGCAGCTACCTACAGGGGGCGTACTATGGCTACACCTTC. The full variable domain, completed using reference TRBV5-4 and TRBJ1-2, is ETGVTQSPTHLIKTRGQQVTLRCSSQSGHNTVSWYQQALGQGPQFIFQYYREEENGRGNFPPRFSGLQFPNYSSELNVNALELDDSALYLCASSYLQGAYYGYTFGSGTRLTVV.

V and J are TRBV30 and TRBJ1-2; TRBD1 might be the D (6 bases). V lost 2 bases, J lost 6 bases, and 7 bases lay in between. Looked up from germline, CDR1 is GTSNPN and CDR2 is SVGIG (reference sequence). CDR3 length: 11 amino acids. CDR3 DNA: TGTGCCTGGAGTACAGGGCATGGCTACACCTTC. Translating it yields CAWSTGHGYTF.

This chain uses TRBV7-6 with TRBJ2-5; D is possibly TRBD1 (6 bases). Germline V gives CDR1 SGHVS, CDR2 FNYEAQ. V was clipped by 0 bases and J by 2 bases, with 16 bases between them. The CDR3 spans 17 residues. CDR3 sequence reads: CASSLAPGGGLQETQYF. The CDR3 coding sequence is TGTGCCAGCAGCTTAGCCCCGGGTGGGGGCCTACAAGAGACCCAGTACTTC.

The gene calls are TRBV4-1 and TRBJ2-7; 7 bases are a match to TRBD2. The V segment lost 0 bases and the J segment 3 bases; nucleotides outside the gene matches: 2. The germline V gene has CDR1 MGHRA and CDR2 YSYEKL. CDR3 length: 14 amino acids. CDR3 DNA sequence: TGCGCCAGCAGCCAAGATCGCGGGAGCTACGAGCAGTACTTC. Encoded protein: CASSQDRGSYEQYF.

The chain uses TRBV15 and TRBJ1-2, with D perhaps TRBD1 (6 bases). The V end lost 0 bases, the J end lost 4 bases, and 9 bases lay between the germline ends. Germline V gene data show CDR1 as LNHNV and CDR2 as YYDKDF (reference sequence). This CDR3 is built from 14 residues. As DNA, the CDR3 is TGTGCCACCAGCAGAGATCAGGGGAGCTATGGCTACACCTTC. Translated, it gives CATSRDQGSYGYTF.

The chain combines TRBV13 with TRBJ2-5; 7 nucleotides line up with TRBD1. CDR3 length equals 14 residues. V shed 0 bases, J shed 4 bases, and the junction held 2 bases outside the gene matches. CDR1 is PRHDT and CDR2 is FYEKMQ in the germline V gene (reference sequence). CDR3 in DNA: TGTGCCAGCAGCTTAGGGACAGGGAGAGAGACCCAGTACTTC. Translated: CASSLGTGRETQYF.

The chain recombines TRBV5-1 with TRBJ1-1; D may be TRBD1 (5 bases). Germline V CDR1 and CDR2: SGHRS, YFSETQ. There are 17 residues in the CDR3. Trimming removed 2 bases at V and 1 base at J, with 18 bases between. CDR3 protein: CASSLAVGGPPNTEAFF. CDR3 coding DNA: TGCGCCAGCAGCTTAGCGGTGGGGGGACCGCCGAACACTGAAGCTTTCTTT.

CDR3 amino acids: CASGPTGSYEQYF. The DNA for the CDR3 is TGTGCTAGTGGCCCTACAGGTTCCTACGAGCAGTACTTC. V gene TRBV12-5 combines with J gene TRBJ2-7; TRBD1 is a possible D gene (5 bases). Trimming shortened V by 6 bases and J by 1 base, and 10 bases separated the two germline ends. The CDR3 is made up of 13 amino acids. CDR1 and CDR2 from the germline V gene are LGHNT and FRNRAP. The whole variable domain, remainder taken from reference TRBV12-5 and TRBJ2-7, is DARVTQTPRHKVTEMGQEVTMRCQPILGHNTVFWYRQTMMQGLELLAYFRNRAPLDDSGMPKDRFSAEMPDATLATLKIQPSEPRDSAVYFCASGPTGSYEQYFGPGTRLTVT.

This chain joins TRBV4-1 and TRBJ2-7, with TRBD1 as a possible D gene (6 bases). Germline V gene sequence: CDR1 MGHRA, CDR2 YSYEKL. This CDR3 is 13 amino acids long. Trimming pared 4 bases from V and 4 bases from J, leaving 11 bases between. The CDR3 here is CASSRQESYEQYF. The CDR3, as DNA: TGCGCCAGCAGCCGACAGGAAAGTTACGAGCAGTACTTC.

V usage is TRBV11-2 and J usage is TRBJ2-2, with 9 positions matching TRBD1. V lost 6 bases to trimming and J lost 0 bases; unmatched junction nucleotides: 5. This CDR3 comprises 16 residues. Per germline, CDR1 SGHAT and CDR2 FQNNGV. DNA for the CDR3: TGTGCCAGCAGTTTATGGACAGGGGCGAACACCGGGGAGCTGTTTTTT. Its translation is CASSLWTGANTGELFF.

This chain joins TRBV4-1 and TRBJ2-1, with D possibly matching TRBD1 (6 bases). This CDR3 spans 16 amino acids. Germline CDR1 MGHRA, CDR2 YSYEKL. Trimming took off 3 bases at V and 7 bases at J, with 19 bases between the two ends. CDR3 DNA sequence: TGCGCCAGCAGCCACGAAGAGGGGGTCGCGAGGAATGAGCAGTTCTTC. Translation: CASSHEEGVARNEQFF.

The V and J genes are TRBV6-2 or TRBV6-3 and TRBJ2-1; 14 nucleotides match TRBD2. Germline assignment: CDR1 MNHEY and CDR2 SVGEGT. CDR3 length equals 16 residues. The trim removed 2 bases at V and 10 bases at J, leaving 7 bases unmatched. The CDR3 loop reads CASSYRGTSGGAEQFF. The CDR3 DNA is TGTGCCAGCAGTTACCGGGGGACTAGCGGGGGTGCAGAGCAGTTCTTC.